Below, 26 T cell receptor beta chains from the same sample are listed, as sequenced in a study of identical twins. MiXCR was run by TCRdb on the 5' RACE reads, yielding one entry per CDR3 protein. Of about 790,000 distinct CDR3 sequences listed, 18% are singletons. The data also belong to a second study, concerning T cells expressing NK-cell markers.

Material for sequencing was PBMCs. The receptors stem from a woman aged 18-29 years in good health.

The rearrangement uses TRBV5-1 and TRBJ2-1; D unresolved. This CDR3 contains 15 residues. The V gene lost 6 bases and the J gene lost 0 bases, with 13 bases spanning the gap. Per germline, CDR1 SGHRS and CDR2 YFSETQ. The chain's CDR3 is CASTARASSYNEQFF. For the CDR3, the DNA is TGCGCCAGCACCGCCCGAGCGAGCTCCTACAATGAGCAGTTCTTC.

Only a few counts were recorded for this clonotype. The chain recombines TRBV11-2 with TRBJ1-2; maybe TRBD1 (5 bases). V lost 2 bases to trimming and J lost 4 bases, with 11 bases between them. The CDR3 contains 14 residues. Germline CDR1 is SGHAT and CDR2 is FQNNGV. This CDR3 is CASSLRGSTYGYTF. As DNA, the CDR3 is TGTGCCAGCAGCTTACGGGGGTCTACCTATGGCTACACCTTC.

This clonotype was picked up a small number of times. This rearrangement joins TRBV29-1 to TRBJ2-3, with a weak D call TRBD2 (5 bases). CDR1 is SQVTM, CDR2 ANQGSEA, per germline. This CDR3 has 15 residues. V was pared by 1 base and J by 0 bases, with 11 bases between. In DNA, the CDR3 is TGCAGCGTTGAAGCGGCGGGCCCGAGCACAGATACGCAGTATTTT. This encodes CSVEAAGPSTDTQYF.

This clonotype was seen a handful of times. The CDR3 reads CAINGGRNTGELFF. The DNA of the CDR3 is TGTGCCATTAACGGGGGCCGGAACACCGGGGAGCTGTTTTTT. V and J are TRBV7-9 and TRBJ2-2; D tentatively reads TRBD1 or TRBD2 (6 bases each). The germline CDR1 and CDR2 sequences are SEHNR and FQNEAQ (reference sequence). CDR3 length: 14 residues. V gave up 10 bases and J gave up 1 base, with 13 bases separating them.

This clonotype has only a few counts. J is TRBJ2-7 and V is TRBV7-9; the D gene could be TRBD1 or TRBD2 (5 bases each). Germline loops: CDR1 SEHNR, CDR2 FQNEAQ (reference sequence). CDR3 length: 16 amino acids. V lost 3 bases, J lost 2 bases, and 17 bases lay in between. The CDR3 loop reads CASSFVSGTDTYEQYF. The CDR3 DNA sequence: TGTGCCAGCAGCTTCGTTTCGGGGACGGATACCTACGAGCAGTACTTC.

This chain uses TRBV15 with TRBJ2-1; 8 bases match TRBD2. The CDR3 covers 15 residues. Germline CDR1 reads LNHNV; CDR2 reads YYDKDF (reference sequence). V shed 4 bases and J 8 bases; nucleotides not matched to a gene: 10. The CDR3 DNA is TGTGCCACCAGCATCCGGCTAGCGGGCTCCGATGAGCAGTTCTTC. Amino acid sequence: CATSIRLAGSDEQFF.

This chain joins TRBV19 and TRBJ2-2, with D maybe TRBD1 (6 bases). This CDR3 region has 15 residues. From germline, CDR1 is LNHDA and CDR2 SQIVND (reference sequence). The V and J ends lost 3 bases and 4 bases respectively, with 12 bases between them. CDR3 sequence: CASSMGTGSTGELFF. CDR3 nucleotides: TGTGCCAGTAGTATGGGAACAGGGAGCACCGGGGAGCTGTTTTTT.

This clonotype showed up just a few times. V is TRBV20-1 and J is TRBJ1-2, with 8 bases identical to TRBD1. This CDR3 spans 15 amino acids. Trimming removed 3 bases from V and 5 bases from J; junction bases left unmatched: 11. The germline CDR1 and CDR2 sequences are DFQATT and SNEGSKA (reference sequence). DNA of the CDR3: TGCAGTGCTAGGTCTCTCTCAGGGGGCCGATATGGCTACACCTTC. Encoded protein: CSARSLSGGRYGYTF.

This rearrangement joins TRBV9 to TRBJ2-1; D is perhaps TRBD1 (5 bases). Germline V CDR1 and CDR2: SGDLS, YYNGEE. Between the trimmed V and J ends, which lost 1 base and 5 bases, there was a span of 13 bases. The CDR3 is 15 residues long. The CDR3 protein is CASSVQGPSNNEQFF. CDR3 in DNA: TGTGCCAGCAGCGTACAGGGCCCTTCCAACAATGAGCAGTTCTTC.

This clonotype was found a few times. J is TRBJ2-1 and V is TRBV11-2; no firm D call. Germline loops: CDR1 SGHAT, CDR2 FQNNGV. With 0 bases removed from V and 0 bases from J, the gap between germline ends came to 12 bases. CDR3 length equals 17 residues. Written as DNA, the CDR3 is TGTGCCAGCAGCTTAGACCCTGGCTCCACCTCCTACAATGAGCAGTTCTTC. Protein product: CASSLDPGSTSYNEQFF.

Remarks on this clonotype: This may be a read error, as it is one base from a much larger clone. The chain recombines TRBV12-3 or TRBV12-4 with TRBJ1-2; the match to TRBD1 covers 9 bases. V lost 4 bases, J lost 13 bases, and 7 bases stayed unmatched. The CDR3 has 12 residues. In DNA form, the CDR3 reads TGTGCCAGCAGTTATCAGACAGGGGGAAGCACCTTC. Translation: CASSYQTGGSTF.

This clonotype was seen a handful of times. The chain employs TRBV6-2 or TRBV6-3 and TRBJ2-3, with TRBD1 as a possible D gene (5 bases). The CDR3 is 12 residues long. Germline CDR1 and CDR2: MNHEY and SVGEGT. Trimming removed 7 bases at V and 4 bases at J, with 9 bases between. The CDR3 sequence: CASTATADTQYF. CDR3 nucleotide sequence: TGTGCCAGCACCGCGACAGCAGATACGCAGTATTTT.

This chain uses TRBV7-9 with TRBJ2-1; D call uncertain. CDR3 length: 13 amino acids. CDR1 and CDR2 (germline): SEHNR, FQNEAQ (reference sequence). V lost 5 bases and J lost 5, with 10 bases in between. The CDR3: CASSHPLDNEQFF. The CDR3 bases are TGTGCCAGCAGCCACCCCCTCGACAATGAGCAGTTCTTC.

This clonotype was seen a few times. The chain has TRBV18 and TRBJ1-6; D is uncertain. Trimming shortened V by 3 bases and J by 6 bases, and 6 bases separated the two germline ends. This CDR3 spans 13 amino acids. From germline, CDR1 is KGHSH and CDR2 LQKENI. CDR3 bases: TGTGCCAGCTCACCGGATGGTAATTCACCCCTCCACTTT. Protein sequence: CASSPDGNSPLHF.

This clonotype has more than one count but fewer than ten. The chain has TRBV5-1 and TRBJ1-1; D ambiguous. Germline CDR1 is SGHRS and CDR2 is YFSETQ. This CDR3 has 13 amino acids. V was shortened by 2 bases and J by 1 base, with 6 bases between the two germline ends. Here the CDR3 reads CASSFDANTEAFF. The CDR3 region has the DNA TGCGCCAGCAGCTTTGACGCGAACACTGAAGCTTTCTTT.

This clonotype has a handful of counts. The J gene is TRBJ2-1, the V gene TRBV20-1; 8 nucleotides align to TRBD2. The CDR3 runs to 12 residues. The germline gives CDR1 DFQATT, CDR2 SNEGSKA (reference sequence). Unmatched junction bases numbered 8, after V lost 6 bases and J lost 10 bases. The CDR3 is CSATSGDREQFF. The CDR3 DNA sequence: TGCAGTGCCACTAGCGGAGATAGGGAGCAGTTCTTC.

Only a few counts were recorded for this clonotype. The chain uses TRBV18 and TRBJ1-4; D is uncertain. Germline V gives CDR1 KGHSH, CDR2 LQKENI. The CDR3 is 14 residues long. Between the trimmed V and J ends, which lost 3 bases and 3 bases, there was a span of 8 bases. CDR3 in amino acids: CASSPWSSNEKLFF. The CDR3 nucleotides are TGTGCCAGCTCACCGTGGTCATCTAATGAAAAACTGTTTTTT.

The chain is built from TRBV7-2 and TRBJ2-7; 7 bases are shared with TRBD2. The CDR3 extends over 14 amino acids. Germline V lookup: CDR1 SGHTA, CDR2 FQGNSA. Losses at the gene ends were 3 bases for V and 7 bases for J; bases not matched to a gene: 9. The DNA of the CDR3 is TGTGCCAGCAGCTTGGTGGGAGGGGCTCGGGAGCAGTACTTC. This codes for CASSLVGGAREQYF.

This clonotype was observed at least ten times. CDR3 in DNA: TGTGCCAGCAGTTTGGGGTTCACAGATACGCAGTATTTT. This translates into CASSLGFTDTQYF. This sequence joins TRBV12-3 or TRBV12-4 and TRBJ2-3; D is unresolved. Trimming took off 3 bases at V and 2 bases at J, with 6 bases between the two ends. CDR3 length: 13 residues.

The chain uses TRBV10-3 and TRBJ2-3, with 11 bases that match TRBD2. The trim removed 10 bases at V and 2 bases at J, leaving 5 bases unmatched. The V gene's germline CDR1 is ENHRY and CDR2 SYGVKD. The CDR3 spans 14 residues. This chain's CDR3 is CATGTSGDTDTQYF. The CDR3 bases are TGTGCCACCGGGACTAGCGGCGACACAGATACGCAGTATTTT.

The chain combines TRBV7-3 with TRBJ1-1, with D perhaps TRBD1 (6 bases). Trimming took 5 bases from V and 4 from J, leaving 17 bases between them. The CDR3 totals 15 residues. The V gene's germline CDR1 is SGHTA and CDR2 FQGTGA. CDR3 in amino acids: CASSPDTGRTTEAFF. The CDR3 region has the DNA TGTGCCAGCAGCCCAGATACAGGGAGGACCACTGAAGCTTTCTTT. Supplemented by reference TRBV7-3 and TRBJ1-1, the full variable domain reads GAGVSQTPSNKVTEKGKYVELRCDPISGHTALYWYRQSLGQGPEFLIYFQGTGAADDSGLPNDRFFAVRPEGSVSTLKIQRTERGDSAVYLCASSPDTGRTTEAFFGQGTRLTVV.

This clonotype was detected only a few times. V gene TRBV6-1 combines with J gene TRBJ1-1; a weak D match, TRBD1 (5 bases). Deletions cut 3 bases from V and 4 bases from J, with 18 bases between. This CDR3 comprises 16 residues. CDR1 MNHNS and CDR2 SASEGT come from the germline V gene. CDR3 DNA sequence: TGTGCCAGCAGTGAGAGAGGGGTACCTCGGGGCACTGAAGCTTTCTTT. It specifies CASSERGVPRGTEAFF.

Written as DNA, the CDR3 is TGTGCCAGCAGTTTACAGTGGGGGACAGGGTTTATCCGGGAGCTGTTTTTT. Encoded protein: CASSLQWGTGFIRELFF. This rearrangement joins TRBV28 to TRBJ2-2, with TRBD1 matching over 9 bases. CDR3 length equals 17 residues. Unmatched junction bases numbered 13, after V lost 2 bases and J lost 9 bases. Germline V CDR1 and CDR2: MDHEN, SYDVKM.

This clonotype has only a few counts. The chain couples TRBV24-1 to TRBJ2-2; perhaps TRBD1 as D (6 bases). CDR3 length equals 14 residues. The V gene's germline CDR1 is KGHDR and CDR2 SFDVKD. With 4 bases removed from V and 7 bases from J, the gap between germline ends came to 12 bases. DNA for the CDR3: TGTGCCACCAGTGAGGCAGGGGAGAACGGGGAGCTGTTTTTT. It is translated as CATSEAGENGELFF.

This clonotype appeared a few times. The CDR3, as DNA: TGTGCCAGCAGGGGGAGATACAGCACAGATACGCAGTATTTT. It encodes CASRGRYSTDTQYF. This chain uses TRBV12-3 or TRBV12-4 with TRBJ2-3; D possibly corresponds to TRBD2 (5 bases). Trimming cost V 6 bases and J 0 bases, with 10 bases left between them. The CDR3 totals 14 residues.

The genes are TRBV6-1 and TRBJ2-7; 10 bases fit TRBD2. Per the germline V gene, CDR1 is MNHNS and CDR2 is SASEGT. CDR3 size: 13 residues. Trimming took 6 bases from V and 6 from J; bases not matched to a gene: 5. The CDR3 coding sequence is TGTGCCAGCAGAAATGGACTAGCGGTCGAGCAGTACTTC. Translation gives CASRNGLAVEQYF.